A single sample gave rise to the 30 T cell receptor beta chains below, sequenced in a study of CD8 T cells in Susac syndrome. Roughly 0.45 to 1 ug RNA was reverse transcribed with random hexamers. MiXCR, applied by TCRdb to the immunoSEQ multiplex PCR reads, yields one record per CDR3 protein. Of about 210,000 distinct CDR3 sequences in the sample, 95% are singletons; the top ten hold 0.085% to 0.095%. The sequenced material came from CD4+ T cells from PBMCs. Every receptor here comes from a human donor with multiple sclerosis.

V usage is TRBV24-1 and J usage is TRBJ2-1; no reliable D call. V shed 7 bases and J shed 0 bases, with 9 bases lying between them. Germline V gives CDR1 KGHDR, CDR2 SFDVKD. The CDR3 loop spans 14 amino acids. CDR3 sequence (DNA): TGTGCCACCAGCGGAGCTCCCTCCTACAATGAGCAGTTCTTC. Translation: CATSGAPSYNEQFF.

This clonotype was seen once. The J gene is TRBJ1-1, the V gene TRBV12-3 or TRBV12-4; D is unclear. V was cut by 3 bases and J by 1 base, with 9 bases left in between. CDR3 length: 14 amino acids. CDR3 protein: CASSLGNANTEAFF. In DNA form, the CDR3 reads TGTGCCAGCAGTTTGGGGAATGCGAACACTGAAGCTTTCTTT.

This clonotype occurred a few times. The chain uses TRBV12-3 or TRBV12-4 and TRBJ1-2; a possible D gene is TRBD1 (5 bases). The CDR3 sequence is 13 residues long. Between the trimmed V and J ends, which lost 8 bases and 4 bases, there was a span of 14 bases. The DNA for the CDR3 is TGTGCCAGCTCACCTGACAGCCTCTATGGCTACACCTTC. As protein: CASSPDSLYGYTF.

This clonotype has just one count. The rearrangement links TRBV12-3 or TRBV12-4 to TRBJ1-2; D possibly corresponds to TRBD1 (6 bases). The CDR3 loop spans 12 amino acids. The V and J ends lost 4 bases and 8 bases respectively, with 11 bases between them. CDR3 in DNA: TGTGCCAGCAGTTACAGGGATCGCGGCTACACCTTC. Its protein product is CASSYRDRGYTF.

The chain links TRBV15 to TRBJ1-4; D gene uncertain. V gave up 0 bases and J gave up 0 bases, with 8 bases separating them. The CDR3 loop spans 16 amino acids. Germline-derived CDR1 and CDR2 are LNHNV and YYDKDF (reference sequence). The CDR3 coding sequence is TGTGCCACCAGCAGAGAGCGGGCAGCAACTAATGAAAAACTGTTTTTT. Its translation: CATSRERAATNEKLFF.

The chain links TRBV10-3 to TRBJ2-3; D gene ambiguous. Germline V gene lookup returns CDR1 ENHRY and CDR2 SYGVKD. Deletions cut 3 bases from V and 4 bases from J, with 8 bases between. This CDR3 contains 13 residues. CDR3 in amino acids: CAISDGSPDTQYF. The CDR3, as DNA: TGTGCCATCAGTGACGGCAGCCCAGATACGCAGTATTTT.

The CDR3 nucleotides are TGTGCCAGCACGACAGGGTCCTTATACAATGAGCAGTTCTTC. Its protein product is CASTTGSLYNEQFF. This chain links TRBV2 with TRBJ2-1, with TRBD1 matching over 7 bases. Germline V gene lookup returns CDR1 SNHLY and CDR2 FYNNEI. This CDR3 contains 14 residues. Trimming at V came to 7 bases and at J to 4 bases, leaving 7 bases not matched to a gene.

This chain uses TRBV3-1 with TRBJ1-1; unclear D gene. V lost 0 bases and J lost 0, with 8 bases in between. Germline V gene lookup returns CDR1 LGHDT and CDR2 YNNKEL (reference sequence). The CDR3 has 15 amino acids. Here the CDR3 reads CASSQESLLNTEAFF. The CDR3 DNA sequence: TGTGCCAGCAGCCAAGAGAGCCTTTTGAACACTGAAGCTTTCTTT.

The rearrangement uses TRBV20-1 and TRBJ1-2; TRBD1 is a possible D gene (5 bases). This CDR3 has 15 amino acids. V was trimmed by 4 bases and J by 2 bases, leaving 17 bases between them. Germline-derived CDR1 and CDR2 are DFQATT and SNEGSKA (reference sequence). The CDR3 protein is CSANRNGHRNYGYTF. The DNA of the CDR3 is TGCAGTGCTAACCGAAATGGACACCGCAACTATGGCTACACCTTC.

This clonotype has a single count. The CDR3 loop reads CSASPGEYEQYF. DNA for the CDR3: TGCAGCGCCTCCCCAGGGGAGTACGAGCAGTACTTC. The J gene is TRBJ2-7, the V gene TRBV29-1, with D possibly being TRBD1 (6 bases). Trimming cost V 7 bases and J 4 bases, with 14 bases left between them. This CDR3 has 12 residues. Germline assignment: CDR1 SQVTM and CDR2 ANQGSEA.

This clonotype was detected once. The chain is built from TRBV4-1 and TRBJ2-3; D unresolved. Between the trimmed V and J ends, which lost 3 bases and 1 base, there was a span of 8 bases. This CDR3 has 14 amino acids. Germline CDR1 and CDR2: MGHRA and YSYEKL. The CDR3 protein is CASSQRMGTDTQYF. In nucleotides, the CDR3 is TGCGCCAGCAGCCAGCGGATGGGCACAGATACGCAGTATTTT.

V and J are TRBV7-2 and TRBJ2-7; 10 bases map to TRBD1. Per the germline V gene, CDR1 is SGHTA and CDR2 is FQGNSA. V was clipped by 5 bases and J by 2 bases; unmatched bases: 6. The CDR3 consists of 15 residues. The CDR3 loop reads CASSADRGETYEQYF. DNA for the CDR3: TGTGCCAGCAGCGCGGACAGGGGGGAAACCTACGAGCAGTACTTC.

This rearrangement joins TRBV2 to TRBJ1-1; D remains unclear. Trimming took off 3 bases at V and 1 base at J, with 15 bases between the two ends. The CDR3 loop spans 16 amino acids. CDR1 is SNHLY, CDR2 FYNNEI, per germline. The CDR3 is CASSDRLQLPNTEAFF. CDR3 DNA sequence: TGTGCCAGCAGTGACCGGTTACAACTCCCGAACACTGAAGCTTTCTTT.

The chain is built from TRBV20-1 and TRBJ2-4; D not certain. V lost 3 bases and J lost 1, with 7 bases in between. In germline, CDR1 is DFQATT, CDR2 SNEGSKA (reference sequence). The CDR3 contains 13 residues. CDR3: CSASAVAKNIQYF. CDR3 in DNA: TGCAGTGCTAGTGCGGTGGCCAAAAACATTCAGTACTTC.

About this clonotype itself: The conserved final phenylalanine or tryptophan is absent from the CDR3, which likely points to a read error. CDR3 region: CAWSHLEAFS. The CDR3 DNA follows: TGTGCCTGGAGTCACCTTGAAGCTTTCTCT. The V call is TRBV30, the J call TRBJ1-1; D remains unclear. The germline CDR1 and CDR2 sequences are GTSNPN and SVGIG (reference sequence). The CDR3 consists of 10 residues. The V end was cut by 2 bases, the J end by 7 bases, with 5 bases between.

The chain uses TRBV29-1 and TRBJ1-1, with 7 bases fitting TRBD1. The V gene end was trimmed by 5 bases and the J gene end by 1 base; junction bases not matched to a gene: 7. There are 14 residues in the CDR3. From germline, CDR1 is SQVTM and CDR2 ANQGSEA. CDR3 DNA: TGCAGCGTTTTTCACAGGGGCGGGAACACTGAAGCTTTCTTT. Translating it yields CSVFHRGGNTEAFF.

The rearrangement uses TRBV2 and TRBJ1-5, with D unclear. The CDR3 loop spans 14 amino acids. Germline CDR1 is SNHLY and CDR2 is FYNNEI. V lost 6 bases, J lost 3 bases, and 12 bases lay in between. The CDR3 bases are TGTGCCAGCAGGGTGACGGGTGACAATCAGCCCCAGCATTTT. This gives the protein CASRVTGDNQPQHF.

This chain links TRBV2 with TRBJ2-7, with TRBD2 matching 11 bases. The CDR3 is 15 amino acids. The trim removed 7 bases at V and 7 bases at J, leaving 12 bases unmatched. Germline assignment: CDR1 SNHLY and CDR2 FYNNEI. This chain's CDR3 is CASTRLAGGPGEQYF. Written as DNA, the CDR3 is TGTGCCAGCACGCGATTAGCGGGAGGGCCAGGAGAGCAGTACTTC.

V gene TRBV20-1 combines with J gene TRBJ2-1; tentative D call: TRBD2 (5 bases). From germline, CDR1 is DFQATT and CDR2 SNEGSKA (reference sequence). This CDR3 is built from 14 residues. V lost 6 bases and J lost 0, with 12 bases in between. Here the CDR3 reads CSARAPISYNEQFF. As DNA, the CDR3 is TGCAGTGCGAGGGCCCCCATCTCCTACAATGAGCAGTTCTTC.

The gene calls are TRBV3-1 and TRBJ2-1; D gene unclear. CDR3 length equals 15 residues. The V end was cut by 4 bases, the J end by 4 bases, with 14 bases between. From germline, CDR1 is LGHDT and CDR2 YNNKEL (reference sequence). CDR3 sequence reads: CASSPPRSVYNEQFF. CDR3 DNA: TGTGCCAGCAGCCCCCCAAGGTCCGTGTACAATGAGCAGTTCTTC.

The V and J genes are TRBV2 and TRBJ2-5, with no clear D. From germline, CDR1 is SNHLY and CDR2 FYNNEI. V was trimmed by 4 bases and J by 1 base, leaving 4 bases between them. This CDR3 has 12 residues. CDR3 nucleotide sequence: TGTGCCAGCAGTGGGGCCCAAGAGACCCAGTACTTC. Its protein is CASSGAQETQYF.

V usage is TRBV9 and J usage is TRBJ2-2; 7 positions agree with TRBD2. The length of the CDR3 is 16 residues. The germline CDR1 and CDR2 sequences are SGDLS and YYNGEE. J lost 2 bases, V lost 2 bases, and 6 bases had no gene match. The DNA of the CDR3 is TGTGCCAGCAGCGTGTCCAGCGGGGTTAACACCGGGGAGCTGTTTTTT. Its protein is CASSVSSGVNTGELFF.

This clonotype occurred a few times. The chain links TRBV20-1 to TRBJ2-1; D is unresolved. This CDR3 contains 12 residues. Germline V gives CDR1 DFQATT, CDR2 SNEGSKA (reference sequence). The V and J ends lost 3 bases and 4 bases respectively, with 7 bases between them. Here the CDR3 DNA reads TGCAGTGCTAGGTTTGGTTACAATGAGCAGTTCTTC. It is translated as CSARFGYNEQFF.

The rearrangement links TRBV6-2 or TRBV6-3 to TRBJ2-1, with TRBD2 matching over 15 bases. CDR3 length: 20 residues. The germline V gene encodes CDR1 MNHEY and CDR2 SVGEGT. The trim removed 0 bases at V and 5 bases at J, leaving 11 bases unmatched. The CDR3 nucleotides read TGTGCCAGCAGTTACTCGGTCGGGACTAGCGGGGGGCCACTTAACAATGAGCAGTTCTTC. Translated, it gives CASSYSVGTSGGPLNNEQFF.

The chain is built from TRBV5-4 and TRBJ2-7, with D tentatively TRBD1 or TRBD2 (5 bases each). This CDR3 is 14 amino acids long. CDR1 and CDR2 from the germline V gene are SGHNT and YYREEE (reference sequence). Trimming took 3 bases from V and 6 from J, leaving 16 bases between them. CDR3 sequence: CASSSPGPTGEQYF. As DNA, the CDR3 is TGTGCCAGCAGCTCACCGGGACCTACTGGCGAGCAGTACTTC. Variable domain in full (rest from reference TRBV5-4 and TRBJ2-7): ETGVTQSPTHLIKTRGQQVTLRCSSQSGHNTVSWYQQALGQGPQFIFQYYREEENGRGNFPPRFSGLQFPNYSSELNVNALELDDSALYLCASSSPGPTGEQYFGPGTRLTVT.

J is TRBJ2-2 and V is TRBV15; 9 bases are a match to TRBD2. Germline CDR1 LNHNV, CDR2 YYDKDF (reference sequence). The CDR3 sequence is 17 residues long. With V trimmed by 0 bases and J by 4 bases, 6 bases remained unmatched. The CDR3 coding sequence is TGTGCCACCAGCAGAGACCAACTAGCGGGTATCACCGGGGAGCTGTTTTTT. This sequence encodes CATSRDQLAGITGELFF.

This clonotype has just one count. The V and J genes are TRBV6-5 and TRBJ2-7; TRBD1 is a possible D gene (5 bases). The V and J ends lost 6 bases and 3 bases respectively, with 12 bases between them. This CDR3 has 13 residues. Germline-derived CDR1 and CDR2 are MNHEY and SVGAGI. DNA for the CDR3: TGTGCCAGCAGGATAACAGGCTTCTACGAGCAGTACTTC. Translated: CASRITGFYEQYF.

The genes are TRBV20-1 and TRBJ2-5; 7 bases align to TRBD1. The ends lost 1 base at V and 1 base at J; junction bases unmatched: 6. The CDR3 sequence is 15 residues long. Germline-derived CDR1 and CDR2 are DFQATT and SNEGSKA (reference sequence). The CDR3 DNA reads TGCAGTGCTAGAGTCCCCGGACAGGCCCAAGAGACCCAGTACTTC. Translation: CSARVPGQAQETQYF.

The gene calls are TRBV3-1 and TRBJ2-7, with a possible D match to TRBD1 (5 bases). V dropped 1 base and J dropped 3 bases, with 7 bases sitting between them. CDR1 and CDR2 from the germline V gene are LGHDT and YNNKEL (reference sequence). The CDR3 has 13 amino acids. In DNA form, the CDR3 reads TGTGCCAGCAGCCAAGCAGGGAACTACGAGCAGTACTTC. Translating gives CASSQAGNYEQYF.

The rearrangement uses TRBV30 and TRBJ2-1; D is ambiguous. There are 11 residues in the CDR3. Trimming pared 0 bases from V and 15 bases from J, leaving 12 bases between. Germline V CDR1 and CDR2: GTSNPN, SVGIG (reference sequence). The CDR3 here is CAWSVLGEGFF. The CDR3 DNA reads as TGTGCCTGGAGTGTACTTGGGGAAGGGTTCTTC.